This is a list of T cell receptor beta chains from one sample in a study of regulatory T cells in long-lasting Graves disease. TCRdb reprocessed the multiplex PCR reads with MiXCR, giving one entry per CDR3 protein. The sample consists of about 220,000 distinct CDR3 sequences, roughly 18% of them appearing once. The same specimen was also included in a second study, on T cells in Graves' hyperthyroidism and ophthalmopathy.

The sample was peripheral blood mononuclear cells (PBMCs), taken at new diagnosis, from a patient treated with antithyroid drugs. The receptors originated from a woman in her 30s with Graves disease. CDR3s include the opening cysteine and the closing phenylalanine or tryptophan. D genes are given only for firm matches. The size field is filled for only some rows; it gives once, few, many or a size class.

d_call	clone_size	j_call	v_call	cdr3_nt	cdr3_aa
TRBD1	once	TRBJ1-5	TRBV6-6	TGTGCCAGCAGTTACTCGTCAATCAAAGGGACAGGAAGAGATCAGCCCCAGCATTTT	CASSYSSIKGTGRDQPQHF
TRBD1	.	TRBJ1-5	TRBV30	TGTGCCTGGAGTGTACCGGACAGGGGTGGGGGGGGCAATCAGCCCCAGCATTTT	CAWSVPDRGGGGNQPQHF
.	.	TRBJ2-5	TRBV7-2	TGTGCCAGCAGCTTACTACTGGGATACCAAGAGACCCAGTACTTC	CASSLLLGYQETQYF
TRBD1	.	TRBJ2-7	TRBV11-2	TGTGCCAGCAGCTCCTACACCCGGGACAGGGGATACGAGCAGTACTTC	CASSSYTRDRGYEQYF
.	many	TRBJ2-3	TRBV12-3/TRBV12-4	TGTGCCAGCAGAGAGGACAGCTTAGATACGCAGTATTTT	CASREDSLDTQYF
.	.	TRBJ1-2	TRBV28	TGTGCCAGCAGTCCCCCCGGGACACATTATGGCTACACCTTC	CASSPPGTHYGYTF
TRBD2	many	TRBJ2-2	TRBV5-1	TGCGCCAGCAGAGGTGCGGGACTAGCGGGTCCCGTCGCCGGGGAGCTGTTTTTT	CASRGAGLAGPVAGELFF
.	many	TRBJ1-1	TRBV5-1	TGCGCCAGCAGCTTGGTTTCGGGACAAATGAACACTGAAGCTTTCTTT	CASSLVSGQMNTEAFF
TRBD1	many	TRBJ1-1	TRBV4-1	TGCGCCAGCAGCCAATGGGACAGTCTACGCTACTTCTTT	CASSQWDSLRYFF
TRBD1	many	TRBJ1-1	TRBV28	TGTGCCAGCAGTTGGGGACAGGGAAACTCTGAAGCTTTCTTT	CASSWGQGNSEAFF
.	many	TRBJ1-2	TRBV7-3	TGTGCCAGCAGCTTCGGGCAGGGCGATGGCTACACCTTC	CASSFGQGDGYTF
.	once	TRBJ1-5	TRBV20-1	TGCAGTGTTCCGGGATTAGCGGGGGGGACTGGCAATCAGCCCCAGCATTTT	CSVPGLAGGTGNQPQHF
.	.	TRBJ2-6	TRBV3-1	TGTGCCAGCAGTGCGACTCGCCAGCGCTCTGGGGCCAACGTCCTGACTTTC	CASSATRQRSGANVLTF
TRBD1	many	TRBJ2-7	TRBV28	TGTGCCAGCACCCTCAGAGGGGGCGCTTTCTACGAGCAGTACTTC	CASTLRGGAFYEQYF
.	many	TRBJ1-1	TRBV28	TGTGCCAGCAGTAACAGAATCCGAGCTTTCTTT	CASSNRIRAFF
.	.	TRBJ1-1	TRBV4-3	TGCGCCAGCAGCCAAGATCCTGGGAAGAACACTGAAGCTTTCTTT	CASSQDPGKNTEAFF
.	many	TRBJ2-3	TRBV2	TGTGCCATCCCCGAGTGGACTCTCGACACAGATACGCAGTATTTT	CAIPEWTLDTDTQYF
TRBD1	few	TRBJ1-4	TRBV9	TGTGCCAGCAGCGCGTCAGGGGGCCTGGAACTGTTTTTT	CASSASGGLELFF
TRBD2	many	TRBJ2-5	TRBV9	TGTGCCAGCAGCCCACCTAGCGGGGGGGGGGAAGAGACCCAGTACTTC	CASSPPSGGGEETQYF
TRBD2	many	TRBJ2-1	TRBV27	TGTGCCAGCAGTTTTCTGCTAGCGGGGGGGCAGAATGAGCAGTTCTTC	CASSFLLAGGQNEQFF
TRBD2	many	TRBJ2-2	TRBV4-2	TGTGCCAGCAGCCAAGAGATAGCGGGAGCCGCGAACACCGGGGAGCTGTTTTTT	CASSQEIAGAANTGELFF
.	.	TRBJ1-1	TRBV12-3/TRBV12-4	TGTGCCAGCATAGGTCTGATGAACACTGAAGCTTTCTTT	CASIGLMNTEAFF
.	many	TRBJ1-2	TRBV11-3	TGTGCCAGCAGCTTAGATCTCCTTAGGACGGGGGGCGATGGCTACACCTTC	CASSLDLLRTGGDGYTF
.	many	TRBJ1-1	TRBV15	TGTGCCACCAGCTTACAGGGACACACTGAAGCTTTCTTT	CATSLQGHTEAFF
TRBD2	many	TRBJ2-1	TRBV20-1	TGCAGTGCCAGAGCCCAGCGGGGGGACAATGAGCAGTTCTTC	CSARAQRGDNEQFF
.	.	TRBJ1-1	TRBV28	TGTGCCAGCAGTATCCCCGTCAGTATGAACACTGAAGCTTTCTTT	CASSIPVSMNTEAFF
TRBD1	many	TRBJ2-3	TRBV18	TGTGCCAGCTCACCACCGGGACAGGTCTCTAATACGCAGTATTTT	CASSPPGQVSNTQYF
.	once	TRBJ1-1	TRBV12-3/TRBV12-4	TGTGCCAGCAGTTTGGCGCTTAAGAACACTGAAGCTTTCTTT	CASSLALKNTEAFF
.	.	TRBJ2-5	TRBV30	TGTGCCTGGAGCCTCAGCGGGTCCCAAGAGACCCAGTACTTC	CAWSLSGSQETQYF
TRBD1	.	TRBJ1-5	TRBV18	TGTACCAGCTCATCACTTCCCGGGACAGATAGCAATCAGCCCCAGCATTTT	CTSSSLPGTDSNQPQHF
TRBD2	many	TRBJ2-7	TRBV6-1	TGTGCCAGCAGGAATGCGGGAGGGCCGTACGAGCAGTACTTC	CASRNAGGPYEQYF
.	many	TRBJ2-6	TRBV28	TGTGCCAGCAGCAAACAGGGCTCTGGGGCCAACGTCCTGACTTTC	CASSKQGSGANVLTF
.	.	TRBJ1-1	TRBV20-1	TGCAGTGCTAGTCACCCCACTGAAGCTTTCTTT	CSASHPTEAFF
.	many	TRBJ1-6	TRBV30	TGTGCCTGGAAAAGCAGGTCCTATAATTCACCCCTCCACTTT	CAWKSRSYNSPLHF
TRBD2	.	TRBJ2-7	TRBV28	TGTGCCAGCAGAGACCTAGCGGGAGGGGGCTACGAGCAGTACTTC	CASRDLAGGGYEQYF
.	many	TRBJ2-7	TRBV6-1	TGTGCCAGCAGTGAAGGGGCGACTGGGACCTACGAGCAGTACTTC	CASSEGATGTYEQYF
.	.	TRBJ1-2	TRBV2	TGTGCCAGCAGTGAAGGCGGCAGCTATGGCTACACCTTC	CASSEGGSYGYTF
.	many	TRBJ2-5	TRBV19	TGTGCCAGTAGTATGGAGGGACAGCGGCGAGAGACCCAGTACTTC	CASSMEGQRRETQYF
.	many	TRBJ1-1	TRBV11-3	TGTGCCAGCGGCGGGTGGAACACTGAAGCTTTCTTT	CASGGWNTEAFF
.	many	TRBJ1-2	TRBV11-2	TGTGCCAGCAGCCTCGACTACTATGGCTACACCTTC	CASSLDYYGYTF
TRBD2	.	TRBJ2-5	TRBV6-5	TGTGCCAGCAGTTCGCGGGAGCCCGAGACCCAGTACTTC	CASSSREPETQYF
.	.	TRBJ1-1	TRBV29-1	TGCAGCGTTGGGGCGAGCGCTGAAGCTTTCTTT	CSVGASAEAFF
TRBD2	.	TRBJ2-3	TRBV5-1	TGCGCCAGCAGCTTAGCGGGAAAGTATACGCAGTATTTT	CASSLAGKYTQYF
.	many	TRBJ1-2	TRBV27	TGTGCCAGCAGTCCCCATCTGACAGGAGCTAACTATGGCTACACCTTC	CASSPHLTGANYGYTF
TRBD1	once	TRBJ1-2	TRBV4-2	TGTGCCAGCAGCCAAGACCAGCCAGGGGGGCGGGGTGGCTACACCTTC	CASSQDQPGGRGGYTF
.	many	TRBJ1-1	TRBV6-5	TGTGCCAGCAGTTACTCTGACAGGAACACTGAAGCTTTCTTT	CASSYSDRNTEAFF
.	.	TRBJ2-7	TRBV28	TGTGCCAGCAGTGCTACAGGGTTGGGCTACGAGCAGTACTTC	CASSATGLGYEQYF
.	many	TRBJ1-1	TRBV28	TGTGCCAGCAGTCCTATATCTGGTATGGCTGAAGCTTTCTTT	CASSPISGMAEAFF
.	many	TRBJ2-2	TRBV20-1	TGCAGTGCTAGCAGGGGTGGGGGAAACGGGGAGCTGTTTTTT	CSASRGGGNGELFF
.	.	TRBJ2-7	TRBV20-1	TGCAGTGCTAGAGATATCCAGCGGTACGAGCAGTACTTC	CSARDIQRYEQYF
TRBD1	.	TRBJ1-1	TRBV2	TGTGCCAGCAGCCGGGGACAGGGGGCGAACACTGAAGCTTTCTTT	CASSRGQGANTEAFF